The present entry profiles one T cell receptor beta chain with its context. This specimen comes from a study of T cells expressing NK-cell markers. Overall study: The TCR beta repertoires were obtained from sorted CD3+CD56+NKG2C+, CD3+CD56+NKG2C- and CD3+CD56-NKG2C+ T cells.

With UMIs, 5'RACE template switching was used to make TCR beta cDNA. TCRdb re-called the 5' RACE reads and gives one entry per CDR3 protein, without DNA. This sample's table has 550,000 to 600,000 distinct CDR3 sequences. Germline loops: CDR1 MNHEY, CDR2 SMNVEV (reference sequence). The CDR3 has 15 residues. Sequences were obtained from blood T cells: a sorted CD56 or NKG2C T cell subset, CD4+ or CD8+ T cells, or bulk PBMC T cells (not recorded which). The TCR comes from a man aged 18 to 30 in good health. The chain links TRBV27 to TRBJ2-1. CDR3 region: CASSLSRSAYNEQFF.